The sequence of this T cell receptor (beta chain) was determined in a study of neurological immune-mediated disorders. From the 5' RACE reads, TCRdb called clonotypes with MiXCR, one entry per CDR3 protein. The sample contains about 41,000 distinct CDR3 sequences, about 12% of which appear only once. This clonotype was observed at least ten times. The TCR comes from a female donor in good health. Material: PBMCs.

CDR3 bases: TGCGCCAGCAGCTCGACTAGCGGGGGTCCTTACGAGCAGTACTTC. Translating it yields CASSSTSGGPYEQYF. The chain employs TRBV5-1 and TRBJ2-7; 12 bases align to TRBD2. The V gene's germline CDR1 is SGHRS and CDR2 YFSETQ. The CDR3 extends over 15 amino acids. V dropped 3 bases and J dropped 4; count of bases not matched to a gene: 5.